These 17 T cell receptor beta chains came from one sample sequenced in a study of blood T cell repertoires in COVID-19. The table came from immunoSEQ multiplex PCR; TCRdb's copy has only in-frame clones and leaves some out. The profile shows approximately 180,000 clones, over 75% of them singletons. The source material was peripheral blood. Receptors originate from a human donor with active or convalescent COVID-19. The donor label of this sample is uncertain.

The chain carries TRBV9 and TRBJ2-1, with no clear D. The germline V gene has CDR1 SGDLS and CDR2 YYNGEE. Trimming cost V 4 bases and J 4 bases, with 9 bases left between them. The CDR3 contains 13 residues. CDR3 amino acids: CASSPPSYNEQFF. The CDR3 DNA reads TGTGCCAGCAGCCCTCCCTCGTACAATGAGCAGTTCTTC.

The DNA for the CDR3 is TGTGCCAGCAGCCTAACTACCCCGGCAACTAATGAAAAACTGTTTTTT. This encodes CASSLTTPATNEKLFF. The V gene is TRBV14, the J gene TRBJ1-4, with D unclear. The CDR3 is made up of 16 amino acids. Germline V gene data show CDR1 as SGHDN and CDR2 as FVKESK. V lost 4 bases and J 0 bases, leaving 12 bases between the germline ends.

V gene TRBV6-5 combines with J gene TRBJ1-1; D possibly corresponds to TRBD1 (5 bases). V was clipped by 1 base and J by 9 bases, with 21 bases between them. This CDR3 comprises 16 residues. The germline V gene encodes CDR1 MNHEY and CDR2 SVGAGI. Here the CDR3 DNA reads TGTGCCAGCAGTTACTTATTCGACAGTGTGAAATTGAAAGCTTTCTTT. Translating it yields CASSYLFDSVKLKAFF.

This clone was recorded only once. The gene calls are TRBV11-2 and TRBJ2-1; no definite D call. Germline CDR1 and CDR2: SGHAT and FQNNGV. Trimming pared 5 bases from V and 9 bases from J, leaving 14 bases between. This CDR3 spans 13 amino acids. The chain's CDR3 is CASSPSGLGEQFF. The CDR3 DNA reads TGTGCCAGCAGCCCTTCGGGTTTGGGTGAGCAGTTCTTC.

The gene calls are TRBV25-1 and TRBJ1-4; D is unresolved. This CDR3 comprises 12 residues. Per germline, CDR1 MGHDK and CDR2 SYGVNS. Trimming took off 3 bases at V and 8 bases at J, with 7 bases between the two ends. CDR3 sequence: CASSDYWEKLFF. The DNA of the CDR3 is TGTGCCAGCAGTGACTACTGGGAAAAACTGTTTTTT.

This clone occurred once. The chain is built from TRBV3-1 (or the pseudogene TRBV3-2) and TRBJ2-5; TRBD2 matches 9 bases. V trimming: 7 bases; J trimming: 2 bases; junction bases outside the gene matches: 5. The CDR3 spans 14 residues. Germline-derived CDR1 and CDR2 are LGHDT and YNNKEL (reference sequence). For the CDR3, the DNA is TGTGCCAGCACGGAGCGGGAGGTACAAGAGACCCAGTACTTC. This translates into CASTEREVQETQYF.

CDR3 sequence: CASSSRLAGGYYNEQFF. The DNA of the CDR3 is TGTGCCAGCAGCTCCAGACTAGCGGGGGGGTACTACAATGAGCAGTTCTTC. The chain carries TRBV7-2 and TRBJ2-1, with 14 positions matching TRBD2. J was trimmed by 3 bases and V by 4 bases; bases with no gene match: 5. The CDR3 is 17 amino acids. CDR1 and CDR2 from the germline V gene are SGHTA and FQGNSA.

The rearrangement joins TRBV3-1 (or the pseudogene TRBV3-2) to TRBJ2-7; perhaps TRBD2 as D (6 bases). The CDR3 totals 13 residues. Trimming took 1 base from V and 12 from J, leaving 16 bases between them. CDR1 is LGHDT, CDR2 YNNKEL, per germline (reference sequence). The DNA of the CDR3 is TGTGCCAGCAGCCAAGGGGGCGGGGCCCCGAGGTACTTC. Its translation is CASSQGGGAPRYF.

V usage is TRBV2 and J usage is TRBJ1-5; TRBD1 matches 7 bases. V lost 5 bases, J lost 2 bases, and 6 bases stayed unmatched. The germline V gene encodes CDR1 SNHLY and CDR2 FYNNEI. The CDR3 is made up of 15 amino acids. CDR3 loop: CASSRIGTGNQPQHF. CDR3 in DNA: TGTGCCAGCAGTAGGATAGGGACAGGCAATCAGCCCCAGCATTTT.

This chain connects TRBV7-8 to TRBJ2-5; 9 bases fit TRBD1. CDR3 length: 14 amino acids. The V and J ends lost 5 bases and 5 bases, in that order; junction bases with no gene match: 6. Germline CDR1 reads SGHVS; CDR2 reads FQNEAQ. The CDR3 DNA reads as TGTGCCAGCAGCGTCACCGGGACAGGGGAGACCCAGTACTTC. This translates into CASSVTGTGETQYF.

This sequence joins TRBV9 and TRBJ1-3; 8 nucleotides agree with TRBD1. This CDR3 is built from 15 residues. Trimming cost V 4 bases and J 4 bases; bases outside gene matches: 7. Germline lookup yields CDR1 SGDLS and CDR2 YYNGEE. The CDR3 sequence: CASSPSQGAGNTIYF. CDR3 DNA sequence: TGTGCCAGCAGCCCCTCCCAGGGGGCGGGAAACACCATATATTTT. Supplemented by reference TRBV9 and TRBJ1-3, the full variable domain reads DSGVTQTPKHLITATGQRVTLRCSPRSGDLSVYWYQQSLDQGLQFLIQYYNGEERAKGNILERFSAQQFPDLHSELNLSSLELGDSALYFCASSPSQGAGNTIYFGEGSWLTVV.

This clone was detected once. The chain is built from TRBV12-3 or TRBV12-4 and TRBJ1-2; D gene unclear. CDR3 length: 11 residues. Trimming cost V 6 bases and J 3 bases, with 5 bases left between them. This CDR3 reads CASRRDYGYTF. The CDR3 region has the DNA TGTGCCAGCAGGAGGGACTATGGCTACACCTTC.

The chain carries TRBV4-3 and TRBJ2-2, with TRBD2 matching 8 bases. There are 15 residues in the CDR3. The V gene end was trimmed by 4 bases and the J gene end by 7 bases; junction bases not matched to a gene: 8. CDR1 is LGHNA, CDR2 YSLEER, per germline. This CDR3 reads CASSPGGGNGGELFF. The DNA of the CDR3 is TGCGCCAGCAGCCCGGGGGGGGGCAATGGCGGGGAGCTGTTTTTT.

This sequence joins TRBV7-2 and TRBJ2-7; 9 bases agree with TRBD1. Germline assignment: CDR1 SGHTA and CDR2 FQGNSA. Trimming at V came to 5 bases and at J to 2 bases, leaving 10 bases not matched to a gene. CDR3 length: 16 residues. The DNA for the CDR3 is TGTGCCAGCAGCCCAAAGCTGGGACAGGGCCCCTACGAGCAGTACTTC. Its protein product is CASSPKLGQGPYEQYF. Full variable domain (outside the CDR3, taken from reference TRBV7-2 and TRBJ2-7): GAGVSQSPSNKVTEKGKDVELRCDPISGHTALYWYRQSLGQGLEFLIYFQGNSAPDKSGLPSDRFSAERTGGSVSTLTIQRTQQEDSAVYLCASSPKLGQGPYEQYFGPGTRLTVT.

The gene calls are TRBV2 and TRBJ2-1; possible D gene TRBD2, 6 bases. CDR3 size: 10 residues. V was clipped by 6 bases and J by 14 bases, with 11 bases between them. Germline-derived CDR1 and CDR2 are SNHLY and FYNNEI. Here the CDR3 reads CASRRTKEFF. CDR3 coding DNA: TGTGCCAGCAGGCGGACTAAGGAGTTCTTC.

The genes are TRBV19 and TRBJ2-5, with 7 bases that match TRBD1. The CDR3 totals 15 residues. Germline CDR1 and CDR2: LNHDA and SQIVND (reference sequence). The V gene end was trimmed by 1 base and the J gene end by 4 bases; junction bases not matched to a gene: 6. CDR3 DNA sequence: TGTGCCAGTAGTATAGGAGAGACAGGGTTAGAGACCCAGTACTTC. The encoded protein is CASSIGETGLETQYF. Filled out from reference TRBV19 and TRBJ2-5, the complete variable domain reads DGGITQSPKYLFRKEGQNVTLSCEQNLNHDAMYWYRQDPGQGLRLIYYSQIVNDFQKGDIAEGYSVSREKKESFPLTVTSAQKNPTAFYLCASSIGETGLETQYFGPGTRLLVL.

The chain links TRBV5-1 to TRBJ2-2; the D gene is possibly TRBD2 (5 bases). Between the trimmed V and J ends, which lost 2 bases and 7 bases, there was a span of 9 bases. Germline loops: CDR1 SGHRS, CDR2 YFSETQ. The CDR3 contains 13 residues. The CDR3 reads CASSFGKGGELFF. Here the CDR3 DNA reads TGCGCCAGCAGCTTCGGGAAGGGCGGGGAGCTGTTTTTT.